This T cell receptor (beta chain) was identified in a study of T cell responses to AZD1222 COVID-19 vaccine. V was trimmed by 3 bases and J by 8 bases, leaving 17 bases between them. The CDR3 has 14 residues. CDR1 is SGHRS, CDR2 YFSETQ, per germline. Profiling relied on immunoSEQ multiplex PCR, and the TCRdb table lists in-frame clones only, not all of them. This sample has about 190,000 clones; approximately 92% occur once, and the top ten carry 1% to 1.5%. This TCR came from an adult in good health. Material: peripheral blood, obtained on day 0 of AZD1222 vaccination. V gene TRBV5-1 combines with J gene TRBJ1-2; no definite D call. CDR3 DNA: TGCGCCAGCAGCTCGGACGGTGGAAGTAACGGCTACACCTTC. Amino acids: CASSSDGGSNGYTF.